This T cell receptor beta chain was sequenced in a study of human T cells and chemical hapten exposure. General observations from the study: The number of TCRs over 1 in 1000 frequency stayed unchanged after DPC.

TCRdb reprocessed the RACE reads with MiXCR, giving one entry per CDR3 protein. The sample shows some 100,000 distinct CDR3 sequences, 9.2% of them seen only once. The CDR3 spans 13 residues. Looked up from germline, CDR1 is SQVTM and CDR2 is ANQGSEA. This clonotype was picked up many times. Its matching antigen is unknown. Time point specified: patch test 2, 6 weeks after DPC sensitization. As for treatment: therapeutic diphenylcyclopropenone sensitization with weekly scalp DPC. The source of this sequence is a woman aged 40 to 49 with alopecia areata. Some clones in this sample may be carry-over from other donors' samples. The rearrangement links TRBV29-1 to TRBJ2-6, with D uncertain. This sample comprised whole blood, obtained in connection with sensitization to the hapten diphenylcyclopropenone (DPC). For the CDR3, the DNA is TGCAGGGACCGCTGCTCTGGGGCCAACGTCCTGACTTTC. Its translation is CRDRCSGANVLTF.